The source of this T cell receptor (beta chain) is a study of tumor-infiltrating lymphocytes in primary liver carcinoma. Notes on the study in general: Found in all five tumor regions were only about 8-24% of top clones.

RNA and DNA were co-extracted from approximately 20-30 mg of unsorted bulk tissue. These patients lived with chronic HBV infection and had never been treated. The study sampled five separate regions from each tumor. Germline V CDR1 and CDR2: SGHAT, FQNNGV. The CDR3 runs to 15 residues. With 6 bases clipped from V and 6 bases from J, the junction kept 8 bases outside the gene matches. The researchers produced TCR beta cDNA from roughly 550 ng total RNA with a constant-region primer. ARM-PCR, slightly modified, supplied the TCR beta libraries through three nested multiplex PCR rounds. Running roughly 10 cycles apiece, the first two PCR rounds relied on TRBV1-TRBV30 forward primers together with a C-beta reverse primer. In TCRdb, the multiplex PCR reads were re-called with MiXCR into one record per CDR3 protein. The repertoire includes 95,000 to 100,000 distinct CDR3 sequences, more than 65% of them detected once, and around 12% sits in the top ten.

In the case of this clonotype: The antigen remains undetermined. The CDR3 carries no conserved terminal phenylalanine or tryptophan, so it likely arises from a read error.

The receptor was derived from a woman aged 55-70 years with primary liver carcinoma and hepatitis B virus infection. Sequencing was done on a sample of liver tumor tissue from sampling region 2. Subset described: tumor region T2, inferior pole. The chain couples TRBV11-2 to TRBJ2-1; 10 bases match TRBD2. CDR3 sequence reads: CASSSLRTSGNEQFI. The CDR3 DNA reads as TGTGCCAGCAGTTCACTTCGGACTAGCGGCAATGAGCAGTTCATC.